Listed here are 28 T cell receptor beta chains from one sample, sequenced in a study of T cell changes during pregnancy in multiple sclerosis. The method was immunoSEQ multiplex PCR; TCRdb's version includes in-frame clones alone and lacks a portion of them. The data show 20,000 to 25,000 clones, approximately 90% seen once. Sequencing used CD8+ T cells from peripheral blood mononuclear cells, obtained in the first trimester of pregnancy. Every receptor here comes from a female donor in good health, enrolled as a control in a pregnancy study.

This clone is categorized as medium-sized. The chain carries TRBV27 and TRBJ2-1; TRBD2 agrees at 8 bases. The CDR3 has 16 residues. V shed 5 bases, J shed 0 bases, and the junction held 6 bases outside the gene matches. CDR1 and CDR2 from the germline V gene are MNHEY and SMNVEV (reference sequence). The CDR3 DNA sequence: TGTGCCAGCAGTCCACCGGGGGGGAGCTCCTACAATGAGCAGTTCTTC. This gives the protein CASSPPGGSSYNEQFF.

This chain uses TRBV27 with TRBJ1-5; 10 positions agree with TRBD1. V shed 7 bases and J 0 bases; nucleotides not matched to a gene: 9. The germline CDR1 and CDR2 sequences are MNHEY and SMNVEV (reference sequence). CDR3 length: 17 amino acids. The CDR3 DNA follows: TGTGCCAGCAAACCGACAGGGGGCCAGTATAGCAATCAGCCCCAGCATTTT. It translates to CASKPTGGQYSNQPQHF.

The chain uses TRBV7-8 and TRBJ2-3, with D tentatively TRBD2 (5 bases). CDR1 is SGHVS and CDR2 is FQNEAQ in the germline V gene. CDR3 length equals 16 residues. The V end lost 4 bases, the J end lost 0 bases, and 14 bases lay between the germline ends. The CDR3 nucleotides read TGTGCCAGCAGCTCCACGGGGTCACCTAGCACAGATACGCAGTATTTT. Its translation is CASSSTGSPSTDTQYF. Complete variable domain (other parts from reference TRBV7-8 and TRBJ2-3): GAGVSQSPRYKVAKRGQDVALRCDPISGHVSLFWYQQALGQGPEFLTYFQNEAQLDKSGLPSDRFFAERPEGSVSTLKIQRTQQEDSAVYLCASSSTGSPSTDTQYFGPGTRLTVL.

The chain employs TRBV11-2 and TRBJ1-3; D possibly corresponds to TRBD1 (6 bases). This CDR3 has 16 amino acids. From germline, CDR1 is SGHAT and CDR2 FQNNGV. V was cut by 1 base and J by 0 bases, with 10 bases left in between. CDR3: CASSLARTVSGNTIYF. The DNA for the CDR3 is TGTGCCAGCAGCTTAGCGCGGACAGTCTCTGGAAACACCATATATTTT. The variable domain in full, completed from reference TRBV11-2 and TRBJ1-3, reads EAGVAQSPRYKIIEKRQSVAFWCNPISGHATLYWYQQILGQGPKLLIQFQNNGVVDDSQLPKDRFSAERLKGVDSTLKIQPAKLEDSAVYLCASSLARTVSGNTIYFGEGSWLTVV.

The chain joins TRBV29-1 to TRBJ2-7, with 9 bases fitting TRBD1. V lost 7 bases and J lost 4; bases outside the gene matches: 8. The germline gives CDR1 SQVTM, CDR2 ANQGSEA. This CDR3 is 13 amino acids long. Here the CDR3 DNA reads TGCAGCGGACCCGGACAGGGGTTGTACGAGCAGTACTTC. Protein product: CSGPGQGLYEQYF.

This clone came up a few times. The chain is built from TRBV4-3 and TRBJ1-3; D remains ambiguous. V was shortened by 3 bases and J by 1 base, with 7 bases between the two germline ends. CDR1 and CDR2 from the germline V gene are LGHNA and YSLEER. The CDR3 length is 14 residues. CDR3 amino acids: CASSHGISGNTIYF. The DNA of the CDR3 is TGCGCCAGCAGCCACGGGATTTCTGGAAACACCATATATTTT.

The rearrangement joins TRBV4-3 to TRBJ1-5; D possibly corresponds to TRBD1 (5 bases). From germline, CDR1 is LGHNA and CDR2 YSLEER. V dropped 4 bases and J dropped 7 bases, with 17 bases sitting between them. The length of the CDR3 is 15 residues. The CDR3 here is CASSPDSRGWQPQHF. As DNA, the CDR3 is TGCGCCAGCAGCCCCGACAGTCGCGGATGGCAGCCCCAGCATTTT.

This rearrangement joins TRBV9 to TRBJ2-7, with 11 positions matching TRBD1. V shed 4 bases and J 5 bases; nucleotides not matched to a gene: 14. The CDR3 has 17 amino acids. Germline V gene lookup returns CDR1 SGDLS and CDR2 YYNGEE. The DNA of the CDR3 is TGTGCCAGCAGCTCAGGGACAGGGGGTGTTATGAGGGACGAGCAGTACTTC. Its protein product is CASSSGTGGVMRDEQYF.

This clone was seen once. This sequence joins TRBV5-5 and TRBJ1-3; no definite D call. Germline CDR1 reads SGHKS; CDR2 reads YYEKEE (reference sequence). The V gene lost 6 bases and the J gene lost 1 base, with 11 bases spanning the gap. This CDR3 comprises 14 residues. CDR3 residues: CASTASESGNTIYF. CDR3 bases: TGTGCCAGCACCGCATCGGAGTCTGGAAACACCATATATTTT.

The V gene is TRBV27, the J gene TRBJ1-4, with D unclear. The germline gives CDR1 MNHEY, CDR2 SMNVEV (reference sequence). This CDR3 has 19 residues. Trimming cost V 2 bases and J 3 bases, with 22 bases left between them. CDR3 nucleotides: TGTGCCAGCAGTTTAAGTATGGGAGAACACTTCCTGTCTAATGAAAAACTGTTTTTT. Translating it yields CASSLSMGEHFLSNEKLFF.

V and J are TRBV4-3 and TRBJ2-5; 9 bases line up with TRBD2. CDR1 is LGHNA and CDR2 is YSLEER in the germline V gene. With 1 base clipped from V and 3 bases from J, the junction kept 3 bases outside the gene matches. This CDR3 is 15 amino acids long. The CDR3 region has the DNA TGCGCCAGCAGCCAAGTCCGACTAGCGGAAGAGACCCAGTACTTC. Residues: CASSQVRLAEETQYF.

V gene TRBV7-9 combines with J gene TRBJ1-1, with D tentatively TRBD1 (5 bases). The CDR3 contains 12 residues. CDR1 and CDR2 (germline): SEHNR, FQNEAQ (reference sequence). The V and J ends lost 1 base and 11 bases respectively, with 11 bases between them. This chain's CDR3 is CASSLGSGDAFF. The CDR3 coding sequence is TGTGCCAGCAGCTTAGGATCGGGGGACGCTTTCTTT.

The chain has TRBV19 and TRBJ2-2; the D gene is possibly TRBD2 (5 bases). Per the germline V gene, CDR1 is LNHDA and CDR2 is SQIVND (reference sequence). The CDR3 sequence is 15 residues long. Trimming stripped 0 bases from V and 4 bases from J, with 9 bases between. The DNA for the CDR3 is TGTGCCAGTAGTATAGATGAGAGGGTCACCGGGGAGCTGTTTTTT. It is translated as CASSIDERVTGELFF.

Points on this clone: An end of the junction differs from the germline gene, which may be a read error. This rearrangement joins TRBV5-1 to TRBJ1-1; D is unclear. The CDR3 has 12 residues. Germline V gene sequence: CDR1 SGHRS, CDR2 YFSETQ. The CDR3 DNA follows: TGTGCCAGCAGCTTCTGGGCCACTGAAGCTTTCTTT. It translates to CASSFWATEAFF.

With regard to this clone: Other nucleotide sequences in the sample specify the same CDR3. CDR3 residues: CASSQEGRGGNTIYF. The CDR3 nucleotides read TGCGCCAGCAGCCAAGAAGGACGCGGGGGAAACACCATATATTTT. The rearrangement links TRBV4-1 to TRBJ1-3, with no clear D. This CDR3 region has 15 residues. The germline V gene encodes CDR1 MGHRA and CDR2 YSYEKL. With 0 bases removed from V and 4 bases from J, the gap between germline ends came to 10 bases.

In DNA, the CDR3 is TGTGCCAGCAGCTTGACGGGACTAGAGAACAATGAGCAGTTCTTC. Protein product: CASSLTGLENNEQFF. V is TRBV5-6 and J is TRBJ2-1; 8 bases fit TRBD2. This CDR3 is built from 15 residues. V trimming: 1 base; J trimming: 5 bases; junction bases outside the gene matches: 5. Germline V gives CDR1 SGHDT, CDR2 YYEEEE.

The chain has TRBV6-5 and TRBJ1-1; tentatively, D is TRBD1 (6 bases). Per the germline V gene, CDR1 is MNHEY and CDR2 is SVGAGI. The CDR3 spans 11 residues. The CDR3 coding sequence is TGTGCTTACAGGGCGGGCACTGAAGCTTTCTTT. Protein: CAYRAGTEAFF.

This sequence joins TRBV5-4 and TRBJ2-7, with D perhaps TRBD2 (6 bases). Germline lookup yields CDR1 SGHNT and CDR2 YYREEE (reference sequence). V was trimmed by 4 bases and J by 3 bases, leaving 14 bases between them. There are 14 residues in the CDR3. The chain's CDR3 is CASSAGLGGYEQYF. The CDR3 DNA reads TGTGCCAGCAGCGCCGGGCTCGGGGGCTACGAGCAGTACTTC.

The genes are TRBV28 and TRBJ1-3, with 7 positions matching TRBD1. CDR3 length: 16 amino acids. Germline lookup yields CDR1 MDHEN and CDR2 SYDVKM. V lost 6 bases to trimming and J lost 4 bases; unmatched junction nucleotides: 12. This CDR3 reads CASSSTRGASGNTIYF. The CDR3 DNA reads TGTGCCAGCAGCTCCACCAGGGGGGCGTCAGGAAACACCATATATTTT.

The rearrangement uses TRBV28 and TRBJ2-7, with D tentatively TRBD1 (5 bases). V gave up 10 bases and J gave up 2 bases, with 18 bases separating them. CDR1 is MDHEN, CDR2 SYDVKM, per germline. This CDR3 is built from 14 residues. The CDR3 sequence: CATIYPGLTYEQYF. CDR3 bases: TGTGCCACAATCTACCCAGGGTTGACCTACGAGCAGTACTTC.

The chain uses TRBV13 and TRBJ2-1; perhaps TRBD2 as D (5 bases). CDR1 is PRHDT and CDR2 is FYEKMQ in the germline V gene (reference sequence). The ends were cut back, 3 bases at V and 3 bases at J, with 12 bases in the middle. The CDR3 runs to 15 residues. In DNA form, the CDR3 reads TGTGCCAGCAGCTTCCAAGGGAGTGGCTACAATGAGCAGTTCTTC. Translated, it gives CASSFQGSGYNEQFF. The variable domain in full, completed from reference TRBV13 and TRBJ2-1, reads AAGVIQSPRHLIKEKRETATLKCYPIPRHDTVYWYQQGPGQDPQFLISFYEKMQSDKGSIPDRFSAQQFSDYHSELNMSSLELGDSALYFCASSFQGSGYNEQFFGPGTRLTVL.

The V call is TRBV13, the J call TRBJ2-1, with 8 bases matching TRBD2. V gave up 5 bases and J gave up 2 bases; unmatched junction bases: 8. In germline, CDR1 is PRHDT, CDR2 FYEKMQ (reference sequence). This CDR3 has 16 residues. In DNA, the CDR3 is TGTGCCAGCAGCCGAGCGGGGGCAGACCCCTACAATGAGCAGTTCTTC. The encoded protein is CASSRAGADPYNEQFF.

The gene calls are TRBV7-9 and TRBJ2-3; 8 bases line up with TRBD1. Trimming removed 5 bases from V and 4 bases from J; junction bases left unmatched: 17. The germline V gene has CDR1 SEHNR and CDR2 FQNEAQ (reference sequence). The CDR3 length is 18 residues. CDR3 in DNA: TGTGCCAGCAGCAGACCGGGACAGGCATACGCTTTCGCAGATACGCAGTATTTT. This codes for CASSRPGQAYAFADTQYF.

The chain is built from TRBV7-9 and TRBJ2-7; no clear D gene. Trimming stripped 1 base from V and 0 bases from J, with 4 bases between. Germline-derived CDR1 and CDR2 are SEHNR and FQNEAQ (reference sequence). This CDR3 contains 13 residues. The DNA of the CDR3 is TGTGCCAGCAGCTTAGTTAGCTCCTACGAGCAGTACTTC. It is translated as CASSLVSSYEQYF.

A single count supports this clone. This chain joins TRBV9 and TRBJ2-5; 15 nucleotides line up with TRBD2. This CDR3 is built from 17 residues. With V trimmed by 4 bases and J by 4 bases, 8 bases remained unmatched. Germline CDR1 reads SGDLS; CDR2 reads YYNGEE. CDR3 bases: TGTGCCAGCAGCCCCCAAATGGGACTAGCGGGGGGAGAGACCCAGTACTTC. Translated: CASSPQMGLAGGETQYF.

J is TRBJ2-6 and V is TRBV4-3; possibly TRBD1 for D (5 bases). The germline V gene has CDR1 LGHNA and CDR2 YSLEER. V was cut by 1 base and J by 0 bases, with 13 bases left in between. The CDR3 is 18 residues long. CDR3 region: CASSQGAGQGSGANVLTF. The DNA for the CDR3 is TGCGCCAGCAGCCAAGGGGCCGGTCAGGGCTCTGGGGCCAACGTCCTGACTTTC.

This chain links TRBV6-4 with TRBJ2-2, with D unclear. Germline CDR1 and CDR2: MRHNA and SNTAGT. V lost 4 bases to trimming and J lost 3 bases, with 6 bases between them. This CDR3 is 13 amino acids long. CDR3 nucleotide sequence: TGTGCCAGCAGTGGTACGGACACCGGGGAGCTGTTTTTT. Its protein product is CASSGTDTGELFF.

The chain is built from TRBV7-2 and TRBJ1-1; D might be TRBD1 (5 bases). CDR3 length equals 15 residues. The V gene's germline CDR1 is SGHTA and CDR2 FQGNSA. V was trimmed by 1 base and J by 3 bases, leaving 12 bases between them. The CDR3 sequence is CASSLVAGLDTEAFF. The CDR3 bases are TGTGCCAGCAGCTTAGTGGCAGGGTTGGACACTGAAGCTTTCTTT.